Presented here are 11 T cell receptor beta chains from one specimen sequenced in a study of control samples from healthy donors and cancer patients. The repertoire was sequenced with immunoSEQ multiplex PCR; TCRdb's copy has only in-frame clones and lacks some. The sample includes about 130,000 clones, around 96% of them seen just once. The sample consisted of blood. The origin of the receptors is a man younger than 40 in good health.

This chain links TRBV13 with TRBJ2-2, with D perhaps TRBD2 (5 bases). The CDR3 is 13 amino acids. Trimming removed 5 bases from V and 7 bases from J, with 11 bases in between. Germline CDR1 and CDR2: PRHDT and FYEKMQ (reference sequence). CDR3 nucleotide sequence: TGTGCCAGCAGCCTCCGGAGGTTCGGGGAGCTGTTTTTT. It translates to CASSLRRFGELFF.

The genes are TRBV11-2 and TRBJ1-5; D remains unclear. Germline values: CDR1 SGHAT, CDR2 FQNNGV. The CDR3 is 16 residues long. Trimming took off 5 bases at V and 0 bases at J, with 14 bases between the two ends. The CDR3 coding sequence is TGTGCCAGCAGCCCGGATGGGAGATATAGCAATCAGCCCCAGCATTTT. It is translated as CASSPDGRYSNQPQHF. Variable domain in full (rest from reference TRBV11-2 and TRBJ1-5): EAGVAQSPRYKIIEKRQSVAFWCNPISGHATLYWYQQILGQGPKLLIQFQNNGVVDDSQLPKDRFSAERLKGVDSTLKIQPAKLEDSAVYLCASSPDGRYSNQPQHFGDGTRLSIL.

J is TRBJ1-6 and V is TRBV30, with D maybe TRBD1 (6 bases). V was cut by 1 base and J by 6 bases, with 13 bases left in between. CDR1 is GTSNPN and CDR2 is SVGIG in the germline V gene (reference sequence). This CDR3 is built from 15 residues. Written as DNA, the CDR3 is TGTGCCTGGAGTGCCTTACAGGGACTTAATTCACCCCTCCACTTT. Protein: CAWSALQGLNSPLHF.

CDR3 DNA: TGTGCCAGCTCGCGCAACCAAGGGGGGGGCGCCTACGAGCAGTACTTC. As protein: CASSRNQGGGAYEQYF. J is TRBJ2-7 and V is TRBV18; D might be TRBD2 (7 bases). Germline V gene sequence: CDR1 KGHSH, CDR2 LQKENI. Trimming shortened V by 6 bases and J by 2 bases, and 20 bases separated the two germline ends. The CDR3 is made up of 16 amino acids.

This sequence joins TRBV4-1 and TRBJ2-5, with 8 bases fitting TRBD2. CDR1 is MGHRA and CDR2 is YSYEKL in the germline V gene. Germline trimming cut 0 bases from V and 6 bases from J; bases unmatched to any gene: 12. The CDR3 spans 17 residues. The CDR3 nucleotides read TGCGCCAGCAGCCAAGAGGGAAGCGGGGGCCGATCAAAGACCCAGTACTTC. Its protein is CASSQEGSGGRSKTQYF.

The chain uses TRBV6-6 and TRBJ1-6; TRBD1 might be the D (5 bases). The germline CDR1 and CDR2 sequences are MNHNY and SVGAGI (reference sequence). The germline V and J ends were trimmed by 6 bases and 6 bases, with 12 bases remaining between them. CDR3 length: 14 residues. DNA of the CDR3: TGTGCCAGCAGGCGACACGGGGGTAATTCACCCCTCCACTTT. Protein: CASRRHGGNSPLHF.

This chain joins TRBV5-4 and TRBJ2-4; tentatively, D is TRBD1 (7 bases). Germline V gene data show CDR1 as SGHNT and CDR2 as YYREEE (reference sequence). The CDR3 spans 14 residues. V was shortened by 4 bases and J by 11 bases, with 19 bases between the two germline ends. The CDR3: CASSQLEGAEVQYF. CDR3 nucleotides: TGTGCCAGCAGCCAACTGGAGGGGGCTGAGGTTCAGTACTTC.

The chain has TRBV5-1 and TRBJ1-1, with TRBD1 matching over 8 bases. Germline CDR1 reads SGHRS; CDR2 reads YFSETQ. V shed 4 bases and J 7 bases; nucleotides not matched to a gene: 12. The CDR3 is 15 amino acids. The CDR3: CASSEGQAATFEAFF. In DNA, the CDR3 is TGCGCCAGCAGCGAGGGACAGGCGGCGACGTTTGAAGCTTTCTTT.

The chain recombines TRBV6-5 with TRBJ1-6, with 7 nucleotides matching TRBD1. Germline CDR1 is MNHEY and CDR2 is SVGAGI. After removal of 2 bases from V and 7 bases from J, the junction contained 8 bases not matched to a gene. The CDR3 runs to 16 residues. The CDR3, as DNA: TGTGCCAGCAGTTACGGGCCAGCAGGGGGGAATTCACCCCTCCACTTT. Translation: CASSYGPAGGNSPLHF.

This clone came up once. The chain recombines TRBV4-2 with TRBJ1-6, with D possibly TRBD1 on 5 matching bases. V was clipped by 4 bases and J by 5 bases, with 15 bases between them. The CDR3 loop spans 16 amino acids. From germline, CDR1 is LGHNA and CDR2 YNFKEQ. The CDR3 region is CASSPRGVNNNSPLHF. In DNA, the CDR3 is TGTGCCAGCAGCCCCCGAGGGGTTAATAATAATTCACCCCTCCACTTT.

This sequence joins TRBV11-1 and TRBJ2-5; 9 positions match TRBD2. CDR3 size: 16 residues. The germline gives CDR1 SGHAT, CDR2 FQDESV (reference sequence). V gave up 2 bases and J gave up 5 bases; unmatched junction bases: 9. The CDR3 spells CASSLWSGGTAETQYF. The CDR3 DNA is TGTGCCAGCAGCTTATGGAGCGGGGGGACCGCCGAGACCCAGTACTTC.